What follows are 9 T cell receptor beta chains derived from one specimen sequenced in a study of cytomegalovirus exposure and HLA in healthy donors. PCR involved 60 Vbeta and 13 Jbeta primers. Repertoires were generated with immunoSEQ multiplex PCR, while TCRdb's copy carries only in-frame clones and drops some. The data show approximately 170,000 clones, with about 75% seen just once and 4% to 5% held by the top ten. Sequencing was done on a sample of PBMCs. These receptors came from a man between 18 and 35 years old in good health and CMV-seropositive.

The rearrangement joins TRBV5-1 to TRBJ2-3; 16 bases fit TRBD2. The V segment lost 0 bases and the J segment 6 bases; nucleotides outside the gene matches: 4. Germline lookup yields CDR1 SGHRS and CDR2 YFSETQ. The length of the CDR3 is 17 residues. The CDR3 DNA is TGCGCCAGCAGCTTGGCCGGGACTAGCGGGGGGGGTGATACGCAGTATTTT. Translated, it gives CASSLAGTSGGGDTQYF.

CDR3 in DNA: TGCAGTGCTCCCCTACCAGGGGGCTACACCTTC. Its translation: CSAPLPGGYTF. V and J are TRBV20-1 and TRBJ1-2, with D possibly matching TRBD1 (5 bases). CDR3 length: 11 residues. Trimming removed 5 bases from V and 8 bases from J, with 12 bases in between. The germline gives CDR1 DFQATT, CDR2 SNEGSKA (reference sequence).

The V gene is TRBV25-1, the J gene TRBJ1-2, with a weak D call TRBD1 (6 bases). Germline CDR1 MGHDK, CDR2 SYGVNS. The length of the CDR3 is 16 residues. Trimming left V 5 bases short and J 2 bases short, with 18 bases between. The CDR3 here is CASSSPTGHLNYGYTF. CDR3 bases: TGTGCCAGCAGTTCCCCAACAGGGCATCTCAACTATGGCTACACCTTC.

J is TRBJ1-4 and V is TRBV6-5, with TRBD1 matching 8 bases. The CDR3 loop spans 15 amino acids. Germline CDR1 MNHEY, CDR2 SVGAGI. Here the CDR3 DNA reads TGTGCTCTTCAGGCCCTCCAGGGGGCCTATGAAAAACTGTTTTTT. This gives the protein CALQALQGAYEKLFF.

The rearrangement links TRBV5-6 to TRBJ1-1; D call uncertain. The CDR3 runs to 16 residues. V was pared by 0 bases and J by 3 bases, with 15 bases between. Germline CDR1 reads SGHDT; CDR2 reads YYEEEE. The CDR3 sequence: CASSLGPGAYDTEAFF. Written as DNA, the CDR3 is TGTGCCAGCAGCTTGGGGCCCGGAGCGTACGACACTGAAGCTTTCTTT.

The V and J genes are TRBV6-1 and TRBJ1-2; D may be TRBD1 (5 bases). The V gene lost 3 bases and the J gene lost 4 bases, with 12 bases spanning the gap. There are 14 residues in the CDR3. Germline V gives CDR1 MNHNS, CDR2 SASEGT. The CDR3 DNA follows: TGTGCCAGCAGTGATACAGGTATGGCCTATGGCTACACCTTC. This gives the protein CASSDTGMAYGYTF.

This clone was seen only a few times. This chain links TRBV6-5 with TRBJ1-5, with D hard to call. CDR1 and CDR2 from the germline V gene are MNHEY and SVGAGI. V was trimmed by 5 bases and J by 0 bases, leaving 11 bases between them. The CDR3 totals 15 residues. The CDR3 is CASSHDTYSNQPQHF. In DNA form, the CDR3 reads TGTGCCAGCAGTCATGACACGTATAGCAATCAGCCCCAGCATTTT.

The V and J genes are TRBV5-8 and TRBJ1-1; no firm D call. Germline-derived CDR1 and CDR2 are SGHTS and YDEGEE. V dropped 4 bases and J dropped 4 bases, with 8 bases sitting between them. The CDR3 sequence is 12 residues long. CDR3 in amino acids: CASSLVGTEAFF. CDR3 DNA: TGTGCCAGCAGCCTGGTCGGCACTGAAGCTTTCTTT.

The genes are TRBV6-1 and TRBJ2-1; 8 bases fit TRBD2. Germline values: CDR1 MNHNS, CDR2 SASEGT. V dropped 4 bases and J dropped 1; count of bases not matched to a gene: 9. This CDR3 region has 17 residues. CDR3 sequence reads: CASSVRLAGVSYNEQFF. DNA for the CDR3: TGTGCCAGCAGTGTCCGGCTAGCGGGCGTTTCCTACAATGAGCAGTTCTTC.